This T cell receptor (beta chain) emerged from a study of T cells after yellow fever vaccination. CDR1 and CDR2 from the germline V gene are SGHRS and YFSETQ. Trimming left V 0 bases short and J 2 bases short, with 9 bases between. The CDR3 loop spans 14 amino acids. Each CDR3 protein gets one entry after TCRdb re-called the 5' RACE reads with MiXCR. The sample includes 15,000 to 20,000 distinct CDR3 sequences, about 4% seen only once; the top ten take roughly 0.4%. In this sample, this clonotype turned up many times. The V call is TRBV5-1, the J call TRBJ2-7; D not certain. The sequenced sample was PBMCs, either bulk or a sorted T-cell subset (CD4+, CD8+, memory, or dextramer-sorted; not recorded which), obtained 15 days after the yellow fever booster vaccination. This receptor was obtained from a young man who received the YFV17D yellow fever vaccine. The CDR3 sequence is CASSLVVSPYEQYF. CDR3 sequence (DNA): TGCGCCAGCAGCTTGGTGGTCAGCCCCTACGAGCAGTACTTC.